This TCR beta chain was retrieved from a study of cytomegalovirus exposure and HLA in healthy donors. General study findings and limits: Reports described diagnosis of cytomegalovirus status by the classifier as highly specific and sensitive.

Looked up from germline, CDR1 is MGHRA and CDR2 is YSYEKL. The trim removed 1 base at V and 2 bases at J, leaving 5 bases unmatched. The CDR3 extends over 17 amino acids. Concerning this clone itself: The antigen is not known.

13 Jbeta primers and 60 Vbeta primers were used for the PCR. The protocol was immunoSEQ multiplex PCR, while the TCRdb copy is restricted to in-frame clones and leaves out a portion. Among about 160,000 clones listed, 76% were seen once. The clonotype originates from a female donor in good health and CMV-seronegative. Sequencing was performed on PBMCs. This sequence joins TRBV4-1 and TRBJ2-3; 11 nucleotides line up with TRBD2. The DNA for the CDR3 is TGCGCCAGCAGCCAAGGGGGACTAGCGGTCCTCACAGATACGCAGTATTTT. It is translated as CASSQGGLAVLTDTQYF.